Listed below are T cell receptor beta chains from one sample, sequenced in a study of T cell clonotyping in hematopoietic cell transplantation. Profiling relied on immunoSEQ multiplex PCR, and the TCRdb table lists in-frame clones only, not all of them. The sample yields roughly 20,000 clones, approximately 87% seen once. The sample consisted of peripheral blood mononuclear cells, taken before stem cell transplant. The receptors shown here come from a man between 18 and 29 years old with biphenotypic leukemia. Some clones in this sample may be carry-over from other donors' samples. CDR3s include the opening cysteine and the closing phenylalanine or tryptophan. D genes are given only for firm matches. Part of the rows lack a size; the others show once, few, many or a class for expanded clones.

DNA	CDR3	size	D	V	J
TGTGCCAGCAGTGAAGTGGGGTTTTATGGCTACACCTTC	CASSEVGFYGYTF	-	-	TRBV6-1	TRBJ1-2
TGTGCCAGCAGTCGTCAGAGTAGGAACACTGAAGCTTTCTTT	CASSRQSRNTEAFF	-	-	TRBV6-6	TRBJ1-1
TGCAGCGTTACTGGAGAAAGCTTCAATGAGCAGTTCTTC	CSVTGESFNEQFF	-	-	TRBV29-1	TRBJ2-1
TGTGCCATCAGTGAGAACACCAACTATGGCTACACCTTC	CAISENTNYGYTF	-	-	TRBV10-3	TRBJ1-2
TGCGCCAGCAGCTTACAAGGGGCGAATGAGCAGTTCTTC	CASSLQGANEQFF	-	-	TRBV5-1	TRBJ2-1
TGTGCCAGCAGCTTAGGGGGAGGGCCAATGTCGGGCTACACCTTC	CASSLGGGPMSGYTF	-	-	TRBV11-2	TRBJ1-2
TGTGCCAGTAGGGGTTTGGATACGCAGTATTTT	CASRGLDTQYF	-	-	TRBV19	TRBJ2-3
TGTGCCAGCAGCTTCTCTACAGCGAACACTGAAGCTTTCTTT	CASSFSTANTEAFF	-	-	TRBV5-4	TRBJ1-1
TGTGCCAGCAGCGTAGGCCCTGCAACTAATGAAAAACTGTTTTTT	CASSVGPATNEKLFF	-	-	TRBV9	TRBJ1-4
TGTGCCAGCAGTTTATTAGCAGGGGGATGGACAAGGTACGAGCAGTACTTC	CASSLLAGGWTRYEQYF	-	TRBD1	TRBV27	TRBJ2-7
TGTGCCAGCAGCTCCGGGACAGGGTTGGAGACCCAGTACTTC	CASSSGTGLETQYF	-	TRBD1	TRBV11-3	TRBJ2-5
TGCGCCAGCAGCCAAGATTCGGGTCCGTCTGACGAGCAGTACTTC	CASSQDSGPSDEQYF	-	-	TRBV4-3	TRBJ2-7
TGTGCCAGCAGCTCGAGACCGGGGCACACTGAAGCTTTCTTT	CASSSRPGHTEAFF	-	-	TRBV13	TRBJ1-1
TGCGCCAGCAGTCCAGGGTTGGGCACTGAAGCTTTCTTT	CASSPGLGTEAFF	-	-	TRBV10-1	TRBJ1-1
TGTGCCAGCAGCTTGGTAGAAGTCGATTCTGAAGCTTTCTTT	CASSLVEVDSEAFF	-	-	TRBV5-6	TRBJ1-1
TGTGCCAGCAGCTTAGCCCAGGGACTAGCGGGGGACGGGGATGAGCAGTTCTTC	CASSLAQGLAGDGDEQFF	-	TRBD2	TRBV11-2	TRBJ2-1
TGTGCCAGCATCACTGGGAGGGGACAGCAGTTCTTC	CASITGRGQQFF	-	TRBD2	TRBV2	TRBJ2-1
TGTGCCAGCAGCTTTGCGTCCGAGCAGTACTTC	CASSFASEQYF	large	-	TRBV7-2	TRBJ2-7
TGCGCCAGCGGGGACCGGCCCCGCGAGCAGTACTTC	CASGDRPREQYF	-	-	TRBV10-1	TRBJ2-7
TGTGCCAGCAGCTCGACAGAGCCGAACATGAACACTGAAGCTTTCTTT	CASSSTEPNMNTEAFF	-	-	TRBV7-9	TRBJ1-1
TGTGCCAGCAGCCAAGATCAGGAGCAACAGACCCAGTACTTC	CASSQDQEQQTQYF	medium-sized	-	TRBV4-2	TRBJ2-5
TGTGCCAGCAGCCCACAGGGCTACGAAGCTTTCTTT	CASSPQGYEAFF	-	-	TRBV7-6	TRBJ1-1
TGTGCCTGGAGTGTACTTGACAGGAGGGACACTGAAGCTTTCTTT	CAWSVLDRRDTEAFF	-	-	TRBV30	TRBJ1-1
TGTGCCAGCAGCTTAGGTTCTAGCGGGAGTTCAGATACGCAGTATTTT	CASSLGSSGSSDTQYF	-	TRBD2	TRBV11-2	TRBJ2-3
TGTGCCAGCAGACGCCAGGGACAGGGTAGCGAGACCCAGTACTTC	CASRRQGQGSETQYF	-	TRBD1	TRBV27	TRBJ2-5
TGTGCCAGCAGCGCCAACACAGCCCGGAGCGAGGCTTTCTTT	CASSANTARSEAFF	-	-	TRBV9	TRBJ1-1
TGTGCCAGCCTATACAGGGAACCGGTGGGAGAGACCCAGTACTTC	CASLYREPVGETQYF	-	-	TRBV14	TRBJ2-5
TGCAGCGTGGAGGGACAGGGGGGCGAGCAGTACTTC	CSVEGQGGEQYF	-	TRBD1	TRBV29-1	TRBJ2-7
TGTGCCAGCAGCCCTCGGACAGGGGGGGGCTACACCTTC	CASSPRTGGGYTF	-	TRBD1	TRBV7-2	TRBJ1-2
TGTGCCAGCAGCGGAGGCGGGAGTACGGCAAAACTGTTTTTT	CASSGGGSTAKLFF	-	-	TRBV11-3	TRBJ1-4
TGCGCCAGCAGCGACAGGGGGCTGGACGAGCAGTACTTC	CASSDRGLDEQYF	-	TRBD1	TRBV5-1	TRBJ2-7
TGTGCCAGCGGGGACAGGAGGCAAGCTTTCTTT	CASGDRRQAFF	-	TRBD1	TRBV6-5	TRBJ1-1
TGCAGTGCTAGTGGGGGGGTGCGGGCTTTCTTT	CSASGGVRAFF	-	-	TRBV20-1	TRBJ1-1
TGTGCCAGCAGCTTGAGGGGGCTAAGACACGAGCAGTACTTC	CASSLRGLRHEQYF	few	TRBD1	TRBV5-8	TRBJ2-7
TGTGCCAGCAGCTTCAGCGGAACTAGCACAGATACGCAGTATTTT	CASSFSGTSTDTQYF	-	-	TRBV6-5	TRBJ2-3
TGCGCCAGCAGGGGGAGCGGGGTTACCCTTAACGCTTTCTTT	CASRGSGVTLNAFF	-	-	TRBV10-2	TRBJ1-1
TGTGCCAGCAGGAACTACGAGCAGTACTTC	CASRNYEQYF	-	-	TRBV2	TRBJ2-7
TGTGCTAGTGGCCGGGCGCGGACCTACGAGCAGTACTTC	CASGRARTYEQYF	-	-	TRBV12-5	TRBJ2-7
TGTGCCAGCAGTTTATGGGAGATTAATTCACCCCTCCACTTT	CASSLWEINSPLHF	once	-	TRBV27	TRBJ1-6
TGTGCCAGTAGTGACCGGGATTACGGCTACACCTTC	CASSDRDYGYTF	-	-	TRBV19	TRBJ1-2
TGCAGCGCGTTCAAGGGAGGATCCTACAATGAGCAGTTCTTC	CSAFKGGSYNEQFF	-	-	TRBV29-1	TRBJ2-1
TGTGCCAGCAGCAAAGAACCCCGTTCGGACGGTCGCAGGCAGCCCCAGCATTTT	CASSKEPRSDGRRQPQHF	-	-	TRBV21-1	TRBJ1-5
TGTGCCAGTCTCGACAGCTCTGGAAACACCATATATTTT	CASLDSSGNTIYF	-	-	TRBV27	TRBJ1-3
TGCGCCAGCAGCCAAGTTAACGGGGGAGAGGATGGCTACACCTTC	CASSQVNGGEDGYTF	-	-	TRBV4-3	TRBJ1-2
TGTGCCAGCAGTTTGCCAGGGAGAAACACCATATATTTT	CASSLPGRNTIYF	-	-	TRBV28	TRBJ1-3
TGTGCCAGTAGCAACTCTTACAATGAGCAGTTCTTC	CASSNSYNEQFF	once	-	TRBV6-6	TRBJ2-1
TGTGCCAGCAGCGTAAATAAACAGGTCCCGCGTCTTCCCATATATTTT	CASSVNKQVPRLPIYF	-	-	TRBV9	TRBJ1-3
TGTGCCAGCAACGAGGGACAGGGGGGCACTGAAGCTTTCTTT	CASNEGQGGTEAFF	-	TRBD1	TRBV2	TRBJ1-1
TGTGCCAGCAGCCCTCCGGACAGGAAAAAGGTGGCCACTGAAGCTTTCTTT	CASSPPDRKKVATEAFF	-	-	TRBV21-1	TRBJ1-1
TGTGCCAGCAGCTTGTATACCGCCGTCTATGTCTACACCTTC	CASSLYTAVYVYTF	-	-	TRBV5-8	TRBJ1-2
TGTGCCAGTACGTTAGGGGGGCAGGCTAACTATGGCTACACCTTC	CASTLGGQANYGYTF	-	-	TRBV19	TRBJ1-2
TGTGCCAGCAGTGATTACTCCGCGGGCTTCGGAAACACCATATATTTT	CASSDYSAGFGNTIYF	-	-	TRBV25-1	TRBJ1-3
TGTGCCAGCAGTTACTCTACACGGGACATCTACGAGCAGTACTTC	CASSYSTRDIYEQYF	-	-	TRBV6-6	TRBJ2-7
TGTGCCAGCAGTGAAGGCCAGGGGGACACAGATACGCAGTATTTT	CASSEGQGDTDTQYF	-	TRBD1	TRBV6-1	TRBJ2-3
TGTGCCAGCAGTGACTTGGTATACGGTGAAAAACTGTTTTTT	CASSDLVYGEKLFF	-	-	TRBV2	TRBJ1-4
TGTGCCAGCAGCTTAGATCTATTAGTCCAGGACAGCCCTTATACTGAAGCTTTCTTT	CASSLDLLVQDSPYTEAFF	-	-	TRBV7-2	TRBJ1-1
TGTGCCTGGAGTGCATCGACCGCCGGAGACCAGCCCCAGCATTTT	CAWSASTAGDQPQHF	-	-	TRBV30	TRBJ1-5
TGTGCCAGCAGTCACGGGGGGGGGTCCTACAATGAGCAGTTCTTC	CASSHGGGSYNEQFF	-	TRBD2	TRBV11-3	TRBJ2-1
TGTGCCAGCAGCTTAGCGGCAGGGGGAGTCTACGAGCAGTACTTC	CASSLAAGGVYEQYF	-	TRBD1	TRBV7-7	TRBJ2-7
TGCGCCAGCAGCCAATATGGGGGCCCCTACGAGCAGTACTTC	CASSQYGGPYEQYF	-	-	TRBV4-3	TRBJ2-7